One TCR beta chain is described in this entry. Its specificity is unknown. This sample is part of a study of spatial heterogeneity in lung cancer. Findings and caveats of the study: Expanded alpha and beta TCR counts within tumors tracked tumor mutation counts.

The CDR3 runs 15 residues. CDR1 and CDR2 (germline): SQVTM, ANQGSEA. The V segment lost 1 base and the J segment 2 bases; nucleotides outside the gene matches: 4. Regarding time point: sample taken at primary tumor resection. TCRdb fed the 5' RACE reads into MiXCR, producing one record per CDR3 protein. The table shows about 27,000 distinct CDR3 sequences, with less than 9% occurring only once. Material: lung tumor tissue, obtained at surgery. The rearrangement links TRBV29-1 to TRBJ2-3; 9 bases map to TRBD2. This TCR was recovered from a male donor with early-stage non-small cell lung cancer. This CDR3 is CSVEAASGTTDTQYF. CDR3 nucleotide sequence: TGCAGCGTTGAAGCCGCTAGCGGGACCACAGATACGCAGTATTTT.